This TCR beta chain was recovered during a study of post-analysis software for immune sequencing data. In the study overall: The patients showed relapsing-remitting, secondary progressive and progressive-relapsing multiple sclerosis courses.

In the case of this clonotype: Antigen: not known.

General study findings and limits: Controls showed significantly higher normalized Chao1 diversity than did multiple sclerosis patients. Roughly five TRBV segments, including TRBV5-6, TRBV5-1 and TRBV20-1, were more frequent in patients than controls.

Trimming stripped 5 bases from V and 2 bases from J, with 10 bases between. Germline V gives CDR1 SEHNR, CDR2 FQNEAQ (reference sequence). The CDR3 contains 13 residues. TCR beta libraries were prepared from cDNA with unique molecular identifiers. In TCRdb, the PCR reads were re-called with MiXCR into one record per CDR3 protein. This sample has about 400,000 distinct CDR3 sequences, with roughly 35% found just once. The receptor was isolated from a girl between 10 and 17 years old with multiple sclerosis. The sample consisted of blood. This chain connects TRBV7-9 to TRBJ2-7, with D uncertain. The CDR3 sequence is CASSPQTPYEQYF. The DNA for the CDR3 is TGTGCCAGCAGCCCGCAGACCCCCTACGAGCAGTACTTC.